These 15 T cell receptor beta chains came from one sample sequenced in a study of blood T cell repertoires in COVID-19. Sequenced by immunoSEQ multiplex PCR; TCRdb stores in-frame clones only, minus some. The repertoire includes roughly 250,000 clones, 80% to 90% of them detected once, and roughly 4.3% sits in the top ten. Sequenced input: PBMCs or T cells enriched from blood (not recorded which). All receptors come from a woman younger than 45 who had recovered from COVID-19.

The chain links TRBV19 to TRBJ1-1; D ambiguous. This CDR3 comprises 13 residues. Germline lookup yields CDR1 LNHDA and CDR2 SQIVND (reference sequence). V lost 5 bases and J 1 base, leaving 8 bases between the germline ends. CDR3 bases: TGTGCCAGTAGTTCAAGACAGAACACTGAAGCTTTCTTT. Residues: CASSSRQNTEAFF.

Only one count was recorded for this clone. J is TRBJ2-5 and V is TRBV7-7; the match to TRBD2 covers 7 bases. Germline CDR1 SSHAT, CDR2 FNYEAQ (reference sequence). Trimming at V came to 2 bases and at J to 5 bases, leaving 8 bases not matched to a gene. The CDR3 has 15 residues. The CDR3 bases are TGTGCCAGCAGCTTATCCGGCGGGAGAGGCGAGACCCAGTACTTC. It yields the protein CASSLSGGRGETQYF.

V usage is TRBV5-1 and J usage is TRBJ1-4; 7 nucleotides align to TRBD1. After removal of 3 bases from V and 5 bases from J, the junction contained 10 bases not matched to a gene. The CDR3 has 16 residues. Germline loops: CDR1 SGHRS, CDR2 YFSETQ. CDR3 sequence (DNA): TGCGCCAGCAGCTCAAAAGCACGGGGACAGAATGAAAAACTGTTTTTT. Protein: CASSSKARGQNEKLFF.

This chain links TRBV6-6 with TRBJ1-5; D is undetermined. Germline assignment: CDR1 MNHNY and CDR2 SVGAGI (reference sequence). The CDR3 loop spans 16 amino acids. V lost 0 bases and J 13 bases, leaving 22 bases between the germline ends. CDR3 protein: CASSYSNTTPERPQHF. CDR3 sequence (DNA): TGTGCCAGCAGTTACTCGAATACGACACCCGAACGGCCTCAGCATTTT.

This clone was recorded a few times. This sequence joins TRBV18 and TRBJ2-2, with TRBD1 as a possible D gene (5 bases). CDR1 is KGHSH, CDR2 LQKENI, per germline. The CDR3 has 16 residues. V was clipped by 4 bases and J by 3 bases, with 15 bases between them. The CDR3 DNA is TGTGCCAGCTCACGATTCGACAGCCTTGACACCGGGGAGCTGTTTTTT. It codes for CASSRFDSLDTGELFF.

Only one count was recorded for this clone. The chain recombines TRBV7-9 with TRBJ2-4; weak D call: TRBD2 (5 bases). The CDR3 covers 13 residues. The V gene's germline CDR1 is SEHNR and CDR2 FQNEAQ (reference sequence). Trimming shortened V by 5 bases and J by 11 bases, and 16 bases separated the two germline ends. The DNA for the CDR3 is TGTGCCAGCAGCGAGACTACAACATGGGTTCAGTACTTC. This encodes CASSETTTWVQYF.

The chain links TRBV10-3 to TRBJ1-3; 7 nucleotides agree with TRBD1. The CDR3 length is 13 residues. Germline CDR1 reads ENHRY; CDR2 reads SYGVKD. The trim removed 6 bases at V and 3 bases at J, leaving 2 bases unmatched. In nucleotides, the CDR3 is TGTGCCATCAGGGGGACAGTTGGAAACACCATATATTTT. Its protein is CAIRGTVGNTIYF.

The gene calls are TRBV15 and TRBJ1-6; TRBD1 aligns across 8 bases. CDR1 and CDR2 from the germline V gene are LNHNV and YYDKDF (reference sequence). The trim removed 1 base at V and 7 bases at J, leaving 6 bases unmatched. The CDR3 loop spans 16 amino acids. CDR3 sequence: CATSRGTGKINSPLHF. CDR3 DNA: TGTGCCACCAGCAGAGGGACAGGGAAAATCAATTCACCCCTCCACTTT.

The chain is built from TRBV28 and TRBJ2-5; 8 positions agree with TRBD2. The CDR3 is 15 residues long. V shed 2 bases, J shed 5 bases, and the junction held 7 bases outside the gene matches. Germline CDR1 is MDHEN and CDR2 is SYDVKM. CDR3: CASSLVLADPETQYF. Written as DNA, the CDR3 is TGTGCCAGCAGTTTAGTACTAGCGGATCCGGAGACCCAGTACTTC.

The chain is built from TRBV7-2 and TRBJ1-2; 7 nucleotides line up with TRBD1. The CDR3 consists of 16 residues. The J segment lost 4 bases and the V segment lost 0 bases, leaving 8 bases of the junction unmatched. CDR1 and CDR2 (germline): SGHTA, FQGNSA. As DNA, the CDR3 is TGTGCCAGCAGCTTAGCAGGGGGCGGAAACCTCTATGGCTACACCTTC. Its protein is CASSLAGGGNLYGYTF.

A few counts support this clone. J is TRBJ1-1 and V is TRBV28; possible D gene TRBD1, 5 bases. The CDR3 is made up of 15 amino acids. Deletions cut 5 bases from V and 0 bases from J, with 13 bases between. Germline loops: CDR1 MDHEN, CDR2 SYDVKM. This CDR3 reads CASSPGVYLNTEAFF. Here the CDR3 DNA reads TGTGCCAGCAGTCCGGGGGTCTACTTGAACACTGAAGCTTTCTTT.

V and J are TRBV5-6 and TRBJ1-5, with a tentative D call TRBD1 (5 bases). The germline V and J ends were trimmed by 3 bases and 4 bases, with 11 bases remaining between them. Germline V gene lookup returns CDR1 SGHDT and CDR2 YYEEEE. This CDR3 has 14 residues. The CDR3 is CASSSRAGNQPQHF. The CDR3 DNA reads TGTGCCAGCAGCTCCCGGGCAGGGAATCAGCCCCAGCATTTT.

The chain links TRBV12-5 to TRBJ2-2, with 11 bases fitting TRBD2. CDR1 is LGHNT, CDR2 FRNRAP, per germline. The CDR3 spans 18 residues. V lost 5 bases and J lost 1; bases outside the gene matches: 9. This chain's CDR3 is CASGKDLGLAGNTGELFF. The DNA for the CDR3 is TGTGCTAGTGGTAAAGACCTCGGACTAGCGGGGAACACCGGGGAGCTGTTTTTT.

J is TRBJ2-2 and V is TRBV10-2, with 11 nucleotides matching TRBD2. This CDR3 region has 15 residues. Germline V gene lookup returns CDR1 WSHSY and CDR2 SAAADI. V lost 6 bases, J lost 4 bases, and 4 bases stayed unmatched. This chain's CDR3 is CASRMGLAVTGELFF. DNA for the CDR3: TGCGCCAGCAGAATGGGACTAGCGGTCACCGGGGAGCTGTTTTTT.

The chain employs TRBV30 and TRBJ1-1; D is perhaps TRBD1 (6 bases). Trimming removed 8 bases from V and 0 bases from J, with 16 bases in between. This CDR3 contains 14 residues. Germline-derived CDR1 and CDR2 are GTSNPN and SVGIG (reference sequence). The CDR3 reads CAGGRAGVNTEAFF. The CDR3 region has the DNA TGTGCCGGTGGACGAGCAGGGGTGAACACTGAAGCTTTCTTT.